This TCR beta chain was recovered during a study of CD8+ T cells in alopecia areata. Whole-study findings and limits: More clonal than normal scalp was lesional scalp, particularly alopecia totalis/universalis. Among patients, TCR sharing was less clear than in mice, a difference possibly due in part to HLA diversity in the patient population.

Sequencing relied on a cDNA template that was reverse transcribed from extracted RNA. Sequenced by immunoSEQ multiplex PCR; TCRdb stores in-frame clones only, minus some. The sample records more than 150,000 clones, around 60% being singletons. The CDR3 is 14 residues long. V was cut by 1 base and J by 1 base, with 7 bases left in between. The germline V gene encodes CDR1 GTSNPN and CDR2 SVGIG (reference sequence). As concerns this clone: Its target is unknown.

The sample was CD4+ T cells sorted from blood, taken at week 0. This sequence joins TRBV30 and TRBJ2-2; no firm D call. The receptor was isolated from a human donor with alopecia areata. DNA of the CDR3: TGTGCCTGGAGTGCTGAGTGGAACACCGGGGAGCTGTTTTTT. As protein: CAWSAEWNTGELFF.